The 32 T cell receptor beta chains listed next were all sequenced from one sample in a study of T cell clonality in common variable immunodeficiency. Sequencing was performed with immunoSEQ multiplex PCR; in TCRdb, only in-frame clones are kept and a portion is missing. The specimen has around 39,000 clones, none found just once. What was sequenced was peripheral blood mononuclear cells. The receptor set was obtained from a person between 18 and 75 years old in good health.

This clone came up many times. The read ends 3 residues before the CDR3 terminus; that terminus is restored from the germline J gene. The chain combines TRBV12-3 or TRBV12-4 with TRBJ2-7; 8 bases line up with TRBD1. CDR3 length: 15 amino acids. J gave up 0 bases and V 5 bases, and 6 bases lay outside the gene matches. CDR3 in amino acids: CASSPQGQGSYEQYF. The sequenced part of the CDR3 DNA is TGTGCCAGCAGTCCTCAAGGACAGGGCTCCTACGAG.

This clone occurred many times. The observed sequence ends 3 residues before the CDR3 terminus, with the missing tail filled in from the germline J gene. V usage is TRBV11-2 and J usage is TRBJ2-3, with unresolved D. V lost 0 bases and J lost 6, with 13 bases in between. This CDR3 has 15 residues. CDR1 is SGHAT and CDR2 is FQNNGV in the germline V gene. The CDR3 sequence is CASSLDSKTLDTQYF. The CDR3 DNA, read in part, is TGTGCCAGCAGCTTAGATAGCAAAACACTTGATACG.

This clone appeared a few times. The CDR3 is cut off 3 residues early in the read; its end comes from the germline J gene. The genes are TRBV7-9 and TRBJ1-4; tentative D call: TRBD1 (5 bases). V dropped 1 base and J dropped 5 bases, with 11 bases sitting between them. This CDR3 contains 15 residues. CDR1 and CDR2 (germline): SEHNR, FQNEAQ (reference sequence). The DNA read from the CDR3 is TGTGCCAGCAGCTTAGGGCCCGGGGGAAATGAAAAA. It is translated as CASSLGPGGNEK. The complete CDR3 protein is CASSLGPGGNEKLFF.

Ten or more counts support this clone. The sequenced fragment ends 3 residues before the CDR3 boundary, so the rest is inferred from the germline J gene. The chain links TRBV20-1 to TRBJ2-3; 9 bases fit TRBD2. The CDR3 has 15 residues. CDR1 is DFQATT, CDR2 SNEGSKA, per germline (reference sequence). V lost 5 bases to trimming and J lost 2 bases; unmatched junction nucleotides: 8. The CDR3 reads CSALKAGGNTDTQYF. The sequenced part of the CDR3 DNA is TGCAGTGCTCTAAAAGCGGGAGGCAACACAGATACG.

This clone was counted ten times or more. Sequencing ends 3 residues short of the CDR3 end; the germline J gene provides the rest. This chain connects TRBV7-6 to TRBJ1-6, with D possibly matching TRBD1 (5 bases). The CDR3 has 15 amino acids. V gave up 5 bases and J gave up 10 bases, with 18 bases separating them. CDR1 is SGHVS and CDR2 is FNYEAQ in the germline V gene. The CDR3 bases that were read are TGTGCCAGCAGCCCCGGCCCAGGGTTTGAATCACCC. It specifies CASSPGPGFESP. The whole CDR3 protein reads CASSPGPGFESPLHF.

This clone was counted at least ten times. The sequence runs out 3 residues before the end of the CDR3; the remainder is reconstructed from the germline J gene. This chain links TRBV30 with TRBJ2-3; tentatively, D is TRBD2 (5 bases). Trimming cost V 1 base and J 2 bases, with 13 bases left between them. CDR1 GTSNPN and CDR2 SVGIG come from the germline V gene (reference sequence). The CDR3 sequence is 15 residues long. This CDR3 is CAWSDGSGITDTQYF. The sequenced CDR3 bases are TGTGCCTGGAGTGATGGGAGCGGAATCACAGATACG.

This clone was seen many times. The read falls 3 residues short of the CDR3 end, and the missing part is taken from the germline J gene. The chain combines TRBV20-1 with TRBJ1-1; D call uncertain. V was cut by 6 bases and J by 2 bases, with 7 bases left in between. There are 11 residues in the CDR3. CDR1 DFQATT and CDR2 SNEGSKA come from the germline V gene (reference sequence). Incomplete CDR3 DNA: TGCAGTGCATTGACAAACACTGAA. Its translation: CSALTNTE. In full, the CDR3 reads CSALTNTEAFF.

Ten or more counts support this clone. Coverage ceases 3 residues before the CDR3 finishes, and the germline J gene fills in the end. This rearrangement joins TRBV30 to TRBJ1-2; weak D call: TRBD1 (6 bases). The CDR3 length is 14 residues. Germline assignment: CDR1 GTSNPN and CDR2 SVGIG (reference sequence). Trimming stripped 0 bases from V and 4 bases from J, with 12 bases between. CDR3: CAWSVQGRAYGYTF. The sequenced CDR3 bases are TGTGCCTGGAGTGTACAGGGCAGGGCCTATGGC.

This clone was seen at least ten times. The read ends 3 residues early relative to the CDR3; the germline J gene fills the gap. This rearrangement joins TRBV19 to TRBJ2-5, with 9 bases lining up with TRBD1. The V and J ends lost 10 bases and 5 bases, in that order; junction bases with no gene match: 20. Germline-derived CDR1 and CDR2 are LNHDA and SQIVND (reference sequence). This CDR3 has 17 amino acids. CDR3 amino acids: CATAPDSPTGGRETQYF. CDR3 bases read: TGTGCCACCGCGCCCGACTCACCTACAGGGGGCCGGGAGACC.

This clone was detected many times. Coverage ceases 3 residues before the CDR3 finishes, and the germline J gene fills in the end. The V and J genes are TRBV5-1 and TRBJ2-5; TRBD2 agrees at 8 bases. Germline CDR1 and CDR2: SGHRS and YFSETQ. CDR3 length: 15 residues. This CDR3 is CASSSATSDLETQYF. The part of the CDR3 DNA that was read is TGCGCCAGCAGCTCCGCGACTAGCGATTTGGAAACC.

In this sample, this clone turned up many times. The read is 3 residues too short to cover the CDR3 end, so that end is filled in from the germline J gene. This sequence joins TRBV19 and TRBJ1-6; 7 nucleotides align to TRBD1. Germline-derived CDR1 and CDR2 are LNHDA and SQIVND (reference sequence). The CDR3 runs 12 residues. Trimming cost V 6 bases and J 10 bases; bases outside gene matches: 3. Incomplete CDR3 DNA: TGTGCCAGTAGCACAGGGGAATCACCC. This gives the protein CASSTGESP. The complete CDR3 sequence is CASSTGESPLHF.

This clone was counted many times. The read halts 3 residues ahead of the CDR3 end, with the missing end drawn from the germline J gene. The chain combines TRBV9 with TRBJ1-1, with D possibly TRBD1 on 5 matching bases. Per the germline V gene, CDR1 is SGDLS and CDR2 is YYNGEE. V lost 1 base and J 4 bases, leaving 14 bases between the germline ends. This CDR3 contains 15 residues. The covered CDR3 bases are TGTGCCAGCAGCGTAATCAGTGGGGGGTTCACTGAA. Its protein is CASSVISGGFTE. Given in full, the CDR3 is CASSVISGGFTEAFF. Complete variable domain (other parts from reference TRBV9 and TRBJ1-1): DSGVTQTPKHLITATGQRVTLRCSPRSGDLSVYWYQQSLDQGLQFLIQYYNGEERAKGNILERFSAQQFPDLHSELNLSSLELGDSALYFCASSVISGGFTEAFFGQGTRLTVV.

This clone was picked up many times. The read terminates 3 residues ahead of where the CDR3 ends, so the germline J gene completes it. The chain combines TRBV6-2 or TRBV6-3 with TRBJ1-1, with D possibly matching TRBD1 (5 bases). This CDR3 comprises 14 residues. Germline assignment: CDR1 MNHEY and CDR2 SVGEGT. Trimming shortened V by 6 bases and J by 1 base, and 12 bases separated the two germline ends. The CDR3 here is CASSRTGGNTEAFF. The CDR3 DNA, read in part, is TGTGCCAGCAGCCGTACGGGGGGGAACACTGAA.

This clone was recorded many times. Coverage ceases 3 residues before the CDR3 finishes, and the germline J gene fills in the end. The chain carries TRBV7-9 and TRBJ1-2; D unclear. This CDR3 region has 12 residues. Germline V gene data show CDR1 as SEHNR and CDR2 as FQNEAQ (reference sequence). CDR3 region: CASSKSNGGYTF. The covered CDR3 bases are TGTGCCAGCAGTAAATCAAACGGGGGC.

Many counts were recorded for this clone. The read halts 3 residues ahead of the CDR3 end, with the missing end drawn from the germline J gene. This chain links TRBV12-3 or TRBV12-4 with TRBJ2-7, with unresolved D. V gave up 1 base and J gave up 0 bases, with 4 bases separating them. CDR3 length: 13 residues. The CDR3 sequence: CASSLGSSYEQYF. The CDR3 DNA, read in part, is TGTGCCAGCAGTTTAGGTAGCTCCTACGAG.

At least ten counts were recorded for this clone. The read is 3 residues too short to cover the CDR3 end, so that end is filled in from the germline J gene. The chain couples TRBV5-4 to TRBJ1-4; weak D call: TRBD1 (5 bases). Germline V lookup: CDR1 SGHNT, CDR2 YYREEE (reference sequence). The CDR3 spans 16 residues. V dropped 0 bases and J dropped 3 bases, with 12 bases sitting between them. The CDR3 bases that were read are TGTGCCAGCAGCTTGGGAGGGGCTAGGGCTAATGAAAAA. It codes for CASSLGGARANEK. The full-length CDR3 reads as CASSLGGARANEKLFF.

This clone appeared many times. The covered CDR3 bases are TGCGCCAGCAGCCCGACTCGGGACATT. Encoded protein: CASSPTRDI. The full-length CDR3 reads as CASSPTRDIQYF. The chain is built from TRBV5-1 and TRBJ2-4; D unresolved. The observed sequence ends 3 residues before the CDR3 terminus, with the missing tail filled in from the germline J gene. The germline V gene encodes CDR1 SGHRS and CDR2 YFSETQ. The CDR3 spans 12 residues. V was shortened by 4 bases and J by 8 bases, with 10 bases between the two germline ends.

This clone showed up many times. Read coverage stops 3 residues before the CDR3 terminus; the germline J gene supplies the remainder. V usage is TRBV7-9 and J usage is TRBJ2-5; 9 bases align to TRBD1. With V trimmed by 3 bases and J by 4 bases, 6 bases remained unmatched. Germline values: CDR1 SEHNR, CDR2 FQNEAQ (reference sequence). This CDR3 contains 15 residues. The DNA read from the CDR3 is TGTGCCAGCAGCTTCCTCACAGGGGGCCCAGAGACC. Its protein product is CASSFLTGGPET. Given in full, the CDR3 is CASSFLTGGPETQYF.

This clone was seen many times. The CDR3 end falls 3 residues outside the read, so it is completed with the germline J gene. V and J are TRBV20-1 and TRBJ1-3; the D gene is possibly TRBD1 (5 bases). The CDR3 covers 13 residues. Trimming removed 5 bases at V and 0 bases at J, with 8 bases between. Germline lookup yields CDR1 DFQATT and CDR2 SNEGSKA (reference sequence). The sequenced part of the CDR3 DNA is TGCAGTGCTTCGACAGCCTCTGGAAACACC. Its protein product is CSASTASGNT. The full CDR3 protein reads CSASTASGNTIYF.

This clone was counted at least ten times. The CDR3 end is not reached by the read, which stops 3 residues before it; the germline J gene fills it in. The chain employs TRBV6-2 or TRBV6-3 and TRBJ2-4; D possibly corresponds to TRBD2 (7 bases). The V gene lost 5 bases and the J gene lost 7 bases, with 15 bases spanning the gap. The CDR3 runs to 14 residues. CDR1 is MNHEY, CDR2 SVGEGT, per germline. CDR3 DNA, as far as it was read: TGTGCCAGCAGTCCAACAGGGAGGGTGAACATT. This sequence encodes CASSPTGRVNI. The full CDR3 protein reads CASSPTGRVNIQYF.

This clone was seen ten or more times. The read gets to within 3 residues of the CDR3 end, and the germline J gene fills in the rest. The rearrangement joins TRBV19 to TRBJ1-2, with TRBD1 matching 8 bases. The CDR3 is 16 amino acids. The germline CDR1 and CDR2 sequences are LNHDA and SQIVND (reference sequence). Unmatched junction bases numbered 8, after V lost 2 bases and J lost 3 bases. The CDR3 sequence is CASSIPGQGGDYGYTF. The covered CDR3 bases are TGTGCCAGTAGTATACCCGGACAGGGAGGAGACTATGGC.

With regard to this clone: From the germline J gene comes the end of the CDR3, since the read stops 3 residues before it. The J gene is TRBJ1-3, the V gene TRBV25-1; 7 bases line up with TRBD1. There are 16 residues in the CDR3. Germline V gene data show CDR1 as MGHDK and CDR2 as SYGVNS. The junction had 5 bases not matched to a gene; V was cut back by 3 bases and J by 0 bases. The sequenced part of the CDR3 DNA is TGTGCCAGCAGTGAGTCCCACAGGGGCTCTGGAAACACC. Translated, it gives CASSESHRGSGNT. The full-length CDR3 reads as CASSESHRGSGNTIYF.

This clone came up many times. The read ends 3 residues before the CDR3 terminus; that terminus is restored from the germline J gene. The V call is TRBV2, the J call TRBJ1-2; 7 positions agree with TRBD1. The V gene's germline CDR1 is SNHLY and CDR2 FYNNEI. The CDR3 is made up of 13 amino acids. The V segment lost 5 bases and the J segment 3 bases; nucleotides outside the gene matches: 3. CDR3 bases read: TGTGCCAGCAGTAGGGGGACAGACTATGGC. Translated, it gives CASSRGTDYG. The CDR3 as a whole reads CASSRGTDYGYTF.

The table lists this clone with many counts. The read is 3 residues too short to cover the CDR3 end, so that end is filled in from the germline J gene. This sequence joins TRBV5-1 and TRBJ2-1; 8 positions match TRBD1. Germline loops: CDR1 SGHRS, CDR2 YFSETQ. The CDR3 spans 14 residues. V was pared by 5 bases and J by 7 bases, with 8 bases of the junction left unmatched. The CDR3 spells CASRQWTGWNEQFF. Partial CDR3 DNA: TGCGCCAGCAGACAATGGACAGGGTGGAATGAG.

This clone was recorded many times. Partial CDR3 DNA: TGTGCCAGCAGCTCGCACAGCGGGAGCACAGATACG. Its translation: CASSSHSGSTDT. The whole CDR3 reads CASSSHSGSTDTQYF. V usage is TRBV11-3 and J usage is TRBJ2-3, with D possibly being TRBD2 (6 bases). With the read ending 3 residues before the CDR3 end, the germline J gene is used to fill in that end. Germline V gives CDR1 SGHNT, CDR2 YENEEA. The CDR3 spans 15 residues. V was shortened by 4 bases and J by 0 bases, with 11 bases between the two germline ends.

Turning to this clone: Read data end 3 residues before the CDR3 end; the end is taken from the germline J gene. The chain combines TRBV6-2 or TRBV6-3 with TRBJ1-2; 10 bases match TRBD1. Per germline, CDR1 MNHEY and CDR2 SVGEGT. V trimming: 3 bases; J trimming: 4 bases; junction bases outside the gene matches: 8. This CDR3 has 16 amino acids. The CDR3 DNA, read in part, is TGTGCCAGCAGTTATATAGGGACAGGGGATTGCTATGGC. Its translation: CASSYIGTGDCYG. The CDR3 in full is CASSYIGTGDCYGYTF.

This clone has at least ten counts. With the read ending 3 residues before the CDR3 end, the germline J gene is used to fill in that end. This sequence joins TRBV18 and TRBJ2-2; TRBD2 agrees at 7 bases. Germline lookup yields CDR1 KGHSH and CDR2 LQKENI. CDR3 size: 13 residues. J lost 8 bases, V lost 6 bases, and 6 bases had no gene match. The CDR3: CASSTSASGELFF. CDR3 DNA, as far as it was read: TGTGCCAGCTCTACTAGCGCCTCAGGGGAG.

Ten or more counts support this clone. The read is 3 residues too short to cover the CDR3 end, so that end is filled in from the germline J gene. The chain links TRBV7-2 to TRBJ2-5; D remains ambiguous. CDR3 length: 14 residues. The V and J ends lost 5 bases and 1 base respectively, with 11 bases between them. CDR1 and CDR2 from the germline V gene are SGHTA and FQGNSA. CDR3 bases read: TGTGCCAGCAGCACTCAAGCGTTCCAAGAGACC. Encoded protein: CASSTQAFQET. From start to end, the CDR3 is CASSTQAFQETQYF.

This clone was seen at least ten times. Sequencing ends 3 residues short of the CDR3 end; the germline J gene provides the rest. The chain combines TRBV19 with TRBJ1-1; 8 nucleotides align to TRBD1. The CDR3 has 14 amino acids. After removal of 4 bases from V and 2 bases from J, the junction contained 3 bases not matched to a gene. The germline CDR1 and CDR2 sequences are LNHDA and SQIVND (reference sequence). The CDR3 region is CASSKAGGNTEAFF. Incomplete CDR3 DNA: TGTGCCAGTAGTAAGGCAGGGGGCAACACTGAA.

This clone was found many times. With the read ending 3 residues before the CDR3 end, the germline J gene is used to fill in that end. The chain carries TRBV14 and TRBJ1-5; D might be TRBD1 (5 bases). This CDR3 region has 18 residues. Per the germline V gene, CDR1 is SGHDN and CDR2 is FVKESK. Trimming left V 8 bases short and J 4 bases short, with 27 bases between. CDR3 loop: CASGPIDSFRDFNQPQHF. The CDR3 bases that were read are TGTGCCAGCGGGCCCATTGACAGCTTCCGAGATTTTAATCAGCCC.

Ten or more counts support this clone. The observed sequence ends 3 residues before the CDR3 terminus, with the missing tail filled in from the germline J gene. V gene TRBV20-1 combines with J gene TRBJ2-2, with D possibly being TRBD1 (5 bases). The V end lost 5 bases, the J end lost 0 bases, and 10 bases lay between the germline ends. This CDR3 region has 14 residues. CDR1 is DFQATT, CDR2 SNEGSKA, per germline (reference sequence). CDR3 sequence: CSARQLANTGELFF. The CDR3 DNA, read in part, is TGCAGTGCTCGACAGCTAGCGAACACCGGGGAG.

The table lists this clone with many counts. The sequenced part of the CDR3 DNA is TGCAGTGCTCCGAGGGGTCCGAACACTGAA. Its translation: CSAPRGPNTE. The CDR3 as a whole reads CSAPRGPNTEAFF. V and J are TRBV20-1 and TRBJ1-1; D perhaps matches TRBD1 (5 bases). Coverage ceases 3 residues before the CDR3 finishes, and the germline J gene fills in the end. The CDR3 spans 13 residues. The V end lost 5 bases, the J end lost 1 base, and 11 bases lay between the germline ends. Germline CDR1 reads DFQATT; CDR2 reads SNEGSKA (reference sequence).